Only a few counts were recorded for the clone carrying this TCR beta chain. Its specificity is unknown. Germline V gives CDR1 MDHEN, CDR2 SYDVKM. V was clipped by 3 bases and J by 0 bases, with 24 bases between them. The CDR3 sequence is 20 residues long. This sample was taken from a study of CD8+ T cells in alopecia areata. Study-wide results and caveats: Tofacitinib yielded significantly lower scalp clonality and fewer expanded CD8+ clones among the top 100. Many expanded lesional clones remained in scalp and blood on tofacitinib.

The treatment here: oral pan-JAK inhibitor, 5-10 mg twice daily. Obtained from alopecia areata patients were lesional scalp punch biopsies along with peripheral blood. Sequencing used cDNA as its template, made by extracting RNA and reverse transcribing it. Assay: immunoSEQ multiplex PCR; the TCRdb copy retains only in-frame clones and omits some. Here the sample spans about 300,000 clones, 58% being singletons. The chain recombines TRBV28 with TRBJ1-3, with D unresolved. This clonotype was obtained from a human donor with alopecia areata. The material was CD4+ T cells sorted from blood, obtained at week 24, from a patient treated with tofacitinib. Written as DNA, the CDR3 is TGTGCCAGCAGTTTTCTACTGGCGGTTGGAGGAGTGAACTCTGGAAACACCATATATTTT. Translation gives CASSFLLAVGGVNSGNTIYF.